The next 29 T cell receptor beta chains were all read from a single sample in a study of blood T cells in healthy people across ages. The second PCR ran roughly 6 to 11 cycles with a sample-barcoded 5' primer and J-beta primers. From the 5' RACE reads, TCRdb called clonotypes with MiXCR, one entry per CDR3 protein. The table has 550,000 to 650,000 distinct CDR3 sequences, about 30% seen once. Sequences were obtained from blood. These receptors were taken from a woman older than 75 in good health.

The chain carries TRBV30 and TRBJ1-5, with D uncertain. This CDR3 is 18 amino acids long. The V gene's germline CDR1 is GTSNPN and CDR2 SVGIG (reference sequence). V dropped 2 bases and J dropped 0 bases, with 20 bases sitting between them. CDR3 region: CAWSPSRLGSYSNQPQHF. The CDR3 nucleotides are TGTGCCTGGAGTCCGAGTCGTTTAGGATCGTATAGCAATCAGCCCCAGCATTTT.

In its sample, this clonotype was seen many times. V is TRBV5-1 and J is TRBJ2-2; D is unresolved. CDR1 SGHRS and CDR2 YFSETQ come from the germline V gene. V lost 0 bases to trimming and J lost 3 bases, with 3 bases between them. The CDR3 spans 13 residues. CDR3 residues: CASSLVDTGELFF. Written as DNA, the CDR3 is TGCGCCAGCAGCTTGGTAGACACCGGGGAGCTGTTTTTT. The full variable domain, its missing parts supplied by reference TRBV5-1 and TRBJ2-2, is KAGVTQTPRYLIKTRGQQVTLSCSPISGHRSVSWYQQTPGQGLQFLFEYFSETQRNKGNFPGRFSGRQFSNSRSEMNVSTLELGDSALYLCASSLVDTGELFFGEGSRLTVL.

With respect to this clonotype: A read error may explain this, as a much larger clone is one base away. This rearrangement joins TRBV20-1 to TRBJ1-5, with D perhaps TRBD1 (5 bases). Germline CDR1 reads DFQATT; CDR2 reads SNEGSKA (reference sequence). With 0 bases removed from V and 9 bases from J, the gap between germline ends came to 15 bases. The CDR3 loop spans 14 amino acids. In DNA, the CDR3 is TGCAGTGCTAGAGATCTGGACACCTATCGGCCCCAGCATTTT. Its protein is CSARDLDTYRPQHF.

About this clonotype: A much more abundant neighbour one base away suggests this may be a read error. This chain joins TRBV7-6 and TRBJ2-6; 9 bases are shared with TRBD1. CDR3 length: 18 residues. CDR1 is SGHVS and CDR2 is FNYEAQ in the germline V gene. Here the CDR3 reads CASSPIRGTGSGANVRTF. CDR3 nucleotides: TGTGCCAGCAGCCCGATAAGGGGGACAGGGTCTGGGGCCAACGTCCGGACTTTC.

This clonotype showed up many times. The chain has TRBV3-1 and TRBJ1-1; the D is unclear. The CDR3 is made up of 13 amino acids. In germline, CDR1 is LGHDT, CDR2 YNNKEL (reference sequence). The V end lost 5 bases, the J end lost 1 base, and 8 bases lay between the germline ends. The CDR3 bases are TGTGCCAGCAGCTTAGACTGGAACACTGAAGCTTTCTTT. This sequence encodes CASSLDWNTEAFF.

This clonotype has a count of ten or more. This chain connects TRBV7-2 to TRBJ1-4; 8 bases line up with TRBD1. The CDR3 length is 15 residues. Trimming at V came to 4 bases and at J to 5 bases, leaving 6 bases not matched to a gene. Germline CDR1 and CDR2: SGHTA and FQGNSA. CDR3: CASSSWTGTNEKLFF. The CDR3 DNA reads as TGTGCCAGCAGCTCTTGGACAGGGACAAATGAAAAACTGTTTTTT.

This clonotype was observed many times. The chain combines TRBV5-1 with TRBJ2-1; 9 nucleotides agree with TRBD2. This CDR3 comprises 15 residues. CDR1 and CDR2 from the germline V gene are SGHRS and YFSETQ. V lost 2 bases to trimming and J lost 5 bases; unmatched junction nucleotides: 5. The CDR3 reads CASSLIAGANNEQFF. The CDR3 bases are TGCGCCAGCAGCTTAATAGCGGGGGCTAACAATGAGCAGTTCTTC.

At least ten counts were recorded for this clonotype. The rearrangement joins TRBV5-6 to TRBJ2-1; D call uncertain. The CDR3 length is 15 residues. Trimming took off 5 bases at V and 2 bases at J, with 14 bases between the two ends. The germline gives CDR1 SGHDT, CDR2 YYEEEE. CDR3 region: CASRVTGFPYNEQFF. As DNA, the CDR3 is TGTGCCAGCAGGGTGACCGGGTTTCCCTACAATGAGCAGTTCTTC.

The rearrangement uses TRBV6-6 and TRBJ2-3; D remains unclear. The V gene lost 4 bases and the J gene lost 2 bases, with 7 bases spanning the gap. The CDR3 spans 13 residues. The germline V gene encodes CDR1 MNHNY and CDR2 SVGAGI (reference sequence). Written as DNA, the CDR3 is TGTGCCAGCAGTTCACGCAACACAGATACGCAGTATTTT. Protein product: CASSSRNTDTQYF.

This clonotype was recorded at least ten times. V is TRBV28 and J is TRBJ2-7; D is ambiguous. V was trimmed by 7 bases and J by 7 bases, leaving 17 bases between them. CDR1 and CDR2 from the germline V gene are MDHEN and SYDVKM. This CDR3 comprises 13 residues. CDR3 DNA sequence: TGTGCCAGCAATGAGGTGGCAGACTTTGAGCAGTACTTC. Amino acids: CASNEVADFEQYF.

With respect to this clonotype: Compared with germline, one end of the junction differs, possibly owing to a read error. The J gene is TRBJ1-6, the V gene TRBV27, with D possibly TRBD1 on 6 matching bases. CDR3 length equals 14 residues. The germline CDR1 and CDR2 sequences are MNHEY and SMNVEV (reference sequence). CDR3 region: CASSLRGANPPLHF. In DNA, the CDR3 is TGTGCCAGCAGCTTAAGGGGGGCTAATCCACCCCTCCACTTT.

This clonotype was counted many times. The chain uses TRBV3-1 and TRBJ2-1; a weak D match, TRBD1 (5 bases). V gave up 1 base and J gave up 4 bases, with 20 bases separating them. This CDR3 has 18 amino acids. Per the germline V gene, CDR1 is LGHDT and CDR2 is YNNKEL (reference sequence). The CDR3: CASSQVWVRQGAYNEQFF. The CDR3 DNA sequence: TGTGCCAGCAGCCAAGTTTGGGTTAGGCAGGGTGCTTACAATGAGCAGTTCTTC.

The table lists this clonotype with many counts. V is TRBV6-2 or TRBV6-3 and J is TRBJ2-1; 10 nucleotides match TRBD2. The CDR3 extends over 16 amino acids. The V segment lost 2 bases and the J segment 5 bases; nucleotides outside the gene matches: 6. Germline V lookup: CDR1 MNHEY, CDR2 SVGEGT. The CDR3 DNA follows: TGTGCCAGCAGTTACCAGGGACTAGCGAAAAACAATGAGCAGTTCTTC. Translating gives CASSYQGLAKNNEQFF.

This CDR3 reads CASSIPRGDEQYF. CDR3 bases: TGTGCCAGCAGTATCCCACGGGGGGACGAGCAGTACTTC. V usage is TRBV6-1 and J usage is TRBJ2-5; 7 bases line up with TRBD2. Judging by the DNA end, TRBJ2-7 fits better; the J call may be wrong. Germline V gene data show CDR1 as MNHNS and CDR2 as SASEGT. This CDR3 contains 13 residues.

There are many counts of this clonotype. V usage is TRBV12-3 or TRBV12-4 and J usage is TRBJ1-2; no clear D. The CDR3 has 13 amino acids. V lost 5 bases to trimming and J lost 4 bases, with 11 bases between them. The CDR3 spells CASSAQTLYGYTF. The CDR3 DNA reads as TGTGCCAGCAGTGCCCAAACTCTCTATGGCTACACCTTC.

This clonotype was counted once. The chain employs TRBV29-1 and TRBJ2-5; no firm D call. Germline CDR1 and CDR2: SQVTM and ANQGSEA. V lost 2 bases and J 2 bases, leaving 6 bases between the germline ends. The CDR3 covers 12 residues. The CDR3 here is CSVEKGQETQYF. The CDR3 DNA reads as TGCAGCGTTGAAAAGGGACAAGAGACCCAGTACTTC.

This clonotype was detected only a few times. Since a much larger clone is just one base distant, this may be a read error. This chain joins TRBV12-3 or TRBV12-4 and TRBJ1-6; D remains unclear. V was pared by 6 bases and J by 8 bases, with 14 bases between. CDR3 length equals 14 residues. CDR3 region: CASRGSIGHSPLHF. The CDR3 DNA reads TGTGCCAGCAGGGGCTCCATAGGACATTCACCCCTCCACTTT.

This clonotype was seen a few times. This chain uses TRBV29-1 with TRBJ2-3, with a weak D call TRBD2 (5 bases). The germline V gene encodes CDR1 SQVTM and CDR2 ANQGSEA. This CDR3 region has 11 residues. Trimming took 4 bases from V and 6 from J, leaving 8 bases between them. The CDR3 nucleotides are TGCAGCGTTGTGGAGCGGGATACGCAGTATTTT. As protein: CSVVERDTQYF.

This clonotype was counted ten times or more. The chain is built from TRBV6-1 and TRBJ2-3; D gene uncertain. The CDR3 extends over 15 amino acids. The germline V gene has CDR1 MNHNS and CDR2 SASEGT. Trimming removed 2 bases from V and 2 bases from J, with 11 bases in between. As DNA, the CDR3 is TGTGCCAGCAGTGAACTGCAGCCCCCCACAGATACGCAGTATTTT. Protein: CASSELQPPTDTQYF.

This clonotype was seen many times. V is TRBV10-3 and J is TRBJ2-5; D perhaps matches TRBD1 (5 bases). The CDR3 spans 13 residues. CDR1 is ENHRY and CDR2 is SYGVKD in the germline V gene. Trimming left V 5 bases short and J 4 bases short, with 11 bases between. In DNA form, the CDR3 reads TGTGCCATCAGTACCACCCAGGGAGAGACCCAGTACTTC. As protein: CAISTTQGETQYF.

This clonotype was detected ten times or more. The chain joins TRBV30 to TRBJ1-2, with TRBD1 matching over 10 bases. After removal of 2 bases from V and 7 bases from J, the junction contained 4 bases not matched to a gene. Germline loops: CDR1 GTSNPN, CDR2 SVGIG (reference sequence). The CDR3 sequence is 13 residues long. The chain's CDR3 is CAWSKGQGFGYTF. The DNA for the CDR3 is TGTGCCTGGAGTAAGGGACAGGGGTTTGGCTACACCTTC.

As concerns this clonotype: A read error is likely, as this CDR3 ends without the conserved phenylalanine or tryptophan. V gene TRBV12-3 or TRBV12-4 combines with J gene TRBJ2-3; 8 bases line up with TRBD2. Trimming at V came to 8 bases and at J to 7 bases, leaving 11 bases not matched to a gene. The CDR3 runs to 14 residues. The CDR3 DNA reads as TGTGCCAGCGGACCAGCGGGGGAGCTGCATACGCAGTATTTG. Protein product: CASGPAGELHTQYL.

About this clonotype: This may arise from a read error, as a much more abundant clone is one base away. V gene TRBV5-1 combines with J gene TRBJ1-4, with TRBD1 identical over 7 bases. Germline values: CDR1 SGHRS, CDR2 YFSETQ. This CDR3 has 14 amino acids. The CDR3 sequence is CASSLRDSNEKRFF. DNA of the CDR3: TGCGCCAGCAGCTTGCGGGACAGTAATGAAAAACGGTTTTTT. The full variable domain, rest sourced from reference TRBV5-1 and TRBJ1-4, is KAGVTQTPRYLIKTRGQQVTLSCSPISGHRSVSWYQQTPGQGLQFLFEYFSETQRNKGNFPGRFSGRQFSNSRSEMNVSTLELGDSALYLCASSLRDSNEKRFFGSGTQLSVL.

This sequence joins TRBV2 and TRBJ2-1; the match to TRBD1 covers 7 bases. TRBJ2-7 explains the end of the DNA better; the J call may be wrong. Germline CDR1 SNHLY, CDR2 FYNNEI. The CDR3 is 15 residues long. This CDR3 is CASRTHGQAYNEQYF. The CDR3, as DNA: TGTGCCAGCAGAACCCACGGACAGGCCTACAATGAGCAGTACTTC.

This clonotype was seen repeatedly, ten times or more. The V gene is TRBV7-9, the J gene TRBJ2-7; maybe TRBD1 (6 bases). This CDR3 is 16 amino acids long. Per the germline V gene, CDR1 is SEHNR and CDR2 is FQNEAQ (reference sequence). With 1 base removed from V and 5 bases from J, the gap between germline ends came to 18 bases. CDR3 DNA: TGTGCCAGCAGCTTAGTAACGGGACATAGGGCGGACGAGCAGTACTTC. This encodes CASSLVTGHRADEQYF.

This clonotype was counted at least ten times. The J gene is TRBJ2-5, the V gene TRBV3-1; D might be TRBD1 or TRBD2, each matching 6 bases. This CDR3 comprises 16 residues. The ends were cut back, 0 bases at V and 5 bases at J, with 16 bases in the middle. The V gene's germline CDR1 is LGHDT and CDR2 YNNKEL (reference sequence). CDR3 bases: TGTGCCAGCAGCCAAGAGTCCGGGGGCGGCAAGGAGACCCAGTACTTC. Translated, it gives CASSQESGGGKETQYF.

Many counts were recorded for this clonotype. V and J are TRBV6-5 and TRBJ2-3; no reliable D call. Trimming pared 5 bases from V and 4 bases from J, leaving 10 bases between. The germline gives CDR1 MNHEY, CDR2 SVGAGI. The CDR3 is made up of 13 amino acids. The CDR3 loop reads CASSKQRSDTQYF. For the CDR3, the DNA is TGTGCCAGCAGTAAACAGCGATCAGATACGCAGTATTTT.

This clonotype occurred many times. This chain uses TRBV29-1 with TRBJ2-3; D is unclear. Trimming took 0 bases from V and 1 from J, leaving 11 bases between them. This CDR3 region has 15 residues. Germline V gene lookup returns CDR1 SQVTM and CDR2 ANQGSEA. CDR3 nucleotide sequence: TGCAGCGTTGAAGATCCCGCTCACGGCACAGATACGCAGTATTTT. Translating gives CSVEDPAHGTDTQYF.

The CDR3 DNA reads TGCAGTCAAGCTCCCGGGGAAGGATCCTACAATGAGCAGTACTTC. Encoded protein: CSQAPGEGSYNEQYF. This chain uses TRBV20-1 with TRBJ2-1, with D possibly matching TRBD2 (5 bases). The J call may not be correct, given that the DNA end is closer to TRBJ2-7. Germline assignment: CDR1 DFQATT and CDR2 SNEGSKA (reference sequence). The CDR3 extends over 15 amino acids.